This T cell receptor (beta chain) was identified during a study of OX40 agonist ivuxolimab in advanced cancers. As for the study in general: Melanoma, hepatocellular carcinoma, head and neck or renal cell cancer occurred in dose-escalation patients. Partial responses occurred in Three dose-escalation patients, one with hepatocellular carcinoma and two with cutaneous melanoma. Study-wide points: Circulating CD4+ and CD8+ T cells showed clonal expansion by week 6 at 0.1 to 3.0 mg/kg.

Clones were sequenced by immunoSEQ multiplex PCR, and TCRdb holds only the in-frame ones, with some missing. The data contain about 69,000 clones, roughly nine tenths of them seen just once; the ten biggest clones take up approximately 2.6%. Autoimmune disease history or systemic immunosuppression disqualified patients. CDR1 and CDR2 (germline): SGDLS, YYNGEE. The V gene lost 3 bases and the J gene lost 0 bases, with 12 bases spanning the gap. This CDR3 has 15 amino acids. This clone occurred once. Its specificity is not known. This TCR was sampled from an adult with an advanced solid tumor such as melanoma, head and neck, liver or kidney cancer. The chain combines TRBV9 with TRBJ1-2; D unclear. Sequenced material: CD4+ or CD8+ T cells sorted from blood, taken in a trial of the OX40 agonist ivuxolimab. The CDR3 region is CASSANSWANYGYTF. In DNA, the CDR3 is TGTGCCAGCAGCGCAAATTCTTGGGCTAACTATGGCTACACCTTC.